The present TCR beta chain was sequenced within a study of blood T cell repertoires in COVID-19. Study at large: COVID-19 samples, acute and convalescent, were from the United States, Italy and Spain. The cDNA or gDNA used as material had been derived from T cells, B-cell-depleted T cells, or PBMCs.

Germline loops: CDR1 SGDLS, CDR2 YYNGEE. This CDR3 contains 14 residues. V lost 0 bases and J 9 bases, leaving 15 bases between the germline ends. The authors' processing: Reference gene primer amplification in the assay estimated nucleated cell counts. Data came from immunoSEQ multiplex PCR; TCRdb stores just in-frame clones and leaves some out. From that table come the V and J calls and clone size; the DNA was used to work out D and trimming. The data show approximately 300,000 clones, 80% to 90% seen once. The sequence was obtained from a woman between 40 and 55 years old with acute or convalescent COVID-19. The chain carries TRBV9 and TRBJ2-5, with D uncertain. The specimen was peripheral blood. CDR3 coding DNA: TGTGCCAGCAGCGTAGCTCCAGGCCCCGAGCCCCAGTACTTC. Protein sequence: CASSVAPGPEPQYF.